The clone carrying this T cell receptor beta chain was found many times. Its antigen is as yet unknown. In germline, CDR1 is SGHRS, CDR2 YFSETQ. V lost 3 bases and J 0 bases, leaving 19 bases between the germline ends. CDR3 length: 18 residues. The data were obtained in a study of OX40 agonist ivuxolimab in advanced cancers. Study-level information: Melanoma, hepatocellular carcinoma, head and neck or renal cell cancer occurred in dose-escalation patients. Study observations and caveats: At 0.1 to 3.0 mg/kg and by week 6, clonal expansion occurred in CD4+ and CD8+ blood T cells.

The method was immunoSEQ multiplex PCR; TCRdb's version includes in-frame clones alone and lacks a portion of them. The sample holds over 30,000 clones, under 85% seen once. This TCR was recovered from an adult with an advanced solid tumor such as melanoma, head and neck, liver or kidney cancer. Here the sequenced sample was CD4+ or CD8+ T cells sorted from blood, taken in a trial of the OX40 agonist ivuxolimab. The chain recombines TRBV5-1 with TRBJ1-3; D gene uncertain. As DNA, the CDR3 is TGCGCCAGCAGCTCCGGTATGCTTAGTGTTAGCTCTGGAAACACCATATATTTT. It specifies CASSSGMLSVSSGNTIYF. The full variable domain, in which reference TRBV5-1 and TRBJ1-3 provide the parts outside the CDR3, is KAGVTQTPRYLIKTRGQQVTLSCSPISGHRSVSWYQQTPGQGLQFLFEYFSETQRNKGNFPGRFSGRQFSNSRSEMNVSTLELGDSALYLCASSSGMLSVSSGNTIYFGEGSWLTVV.